The 16 T cell receptor beta chains below come from one sample, sequenced in a study of glioma-infiltrating T cells after dendritic cell vaccination. Time point in this sample: after dendritic cell vaccination, including at tumor progression/relapse. Produced via immunoSEQ multiplex PCR; TCRdb's table is partial and in-frame only. The sample lists over 90,000 clones, around 80% occurring once. The sequencing used blood, collected after dendritic cell vaccination. The receptors were sampled from a human donor with glioblastoma.

The CDR3 DNA reads TGCGCCAGCAGCTTGGAGGGACAGACGTCTTATGGCTACACCTTC. Translation gives CASSLEGQTSYGYTF. This rearrangement joins TRBV5-1 to TRBJ1-2; 7 bases are shared with TRBD1. The ends lost 0 bases at V and 5 bases at J; junction bases unmatched: 7. The CDR3 is 15 amino acids. Germline V CDR1 and CDR2: SGHRS, YFSETQ.

The CDR3 loop reads CASSPGAYEQYF. The DNA of the CDR3 is TGTGCCAGCAGCCCAGGGGCCTACGAGCAGTACTTC. This chain links TRBV7-8 with TRBJ2-7, with a weak D call TRBD1 (6 bases). V was trimmed by 5 bases and J by 2 bases, leaving 7 bases between them. CDR1 is SGHVS and CDR2 is FQNEAQ in the germline V gene. The CDR3 is 12 amino acids. Full variable domain (rest looked up from reference TRBV7-8 and TRBJ2-7): GAGVSQSPRYKVAKRGQDVALRCDPISGHVSLFWYQQALGQGPEFLTYFQNEAQLDKSGLPSDRFFAERPEGSVSTLKIQRTQQEDSAVYLCASSPGAYEQYFGPGTRLTVT.

CDR3 sequence (DNA): TGTGCCAGCTCACCACGGATAGCGGGGGGCCAAGAGACCCAGTACTTC. It encodes CASSPRIAGGQETQYF. The chain links TRBV18 to TRBJ2-5; TRBD2 aligns across 10 bases. V shed 1 base, J shed 1 base, and the junction held 3 bases outside the gene matches. This CDR3 has 16 amino acids. Germline CDR1 is KGHSH and CDR2 is LQKENI. Filled out from reference TRBV18 and TRBJ2-5, the complete variable domain reads NAGVMQNPRHLVRRRGQEARLRCSPMKGHSHVYWYRQLPEEGLKFMVYLQKENIIDESGMPKERFSAEFPKEGPSILRIQQVVRGDSAAYFCASSPRIAGGQETQYFGPGTRLLVL.

The CDR3 protein is CASSSTTGLTDTQYF. The CDR3 coding sequence is TGCGCCAGCAGCTCTACTACAGGGCTCACAGATACGCAGTATTTT. The chain has TRBV5-1 and TRBJ2-3, with a tentative D call TRBD1 (6 bases). Germline V CDR1 and CDR2: SGHRS, YFSETQ. V lost 3 bases, J lost 2 bases, and 13 bases lay in between. The CDR3 loop spans 15 amino acids.

The chain links TRBV5-4 to TRBJ2-4; 10 bases agree with TRBD1. Germline V gene data show CDR1 as SGHNT and CDR2 as YYREEE (reference sequence). The CDR3 is 14 residues long. Losses at the gene ends were 4 bases for V and 7 bases for J; bases not matched to a gene: 5. The CDR3 DNA is TGTGCCAGCAGCCCACCGGGACAGGGGAACATTCAGTACTTC. This encodes CASSPPGQGNIQYF.

J is TRBJ2-1 and V is TRBV18; 7 bases are a match to TRBD2. Trimming took 6 bases from V and 1 from J; bases not matched to a gene: 12. Germline-derived CDR1 and CDR2 are KGHSH and LQKENI. The length of the CDR3 is 17 residues. In DNA form, the CDR3 reads TGTGCCAGCTCGCGCACGCCGGGACTATGGTCCTACAATGAGCAGTTCTTC. Residues: CASSRTPGLWSYNEQFF.

This chain uses TRBV10-3 with TRBJ1-5; 9 bases are shared with TRBD1. Trimming removed 4 bases from V and 7 bases from J; junction bases left unmatched: 8. In germline, CDR1 is ENHRY, CDR2 SYGVKD. The CDR3 runs 15 residues. CDR3 nucleotide sequence: TGTGCCATCAGTGGGGACAGGGAGGTCGAGCAGCCCCAGCATTTT. This sequence encodes CAISGDREVEQPQHF.

The chain has TRBV1 and TRBJ1-2; the DNA was not compared with TRBD1, the D call given in the table. TRBV1 is a pseudogene locus. This CDR3 spans 12 amino acids. CDR3 sequence reads: CTSFGHHYGYTF. As DNA, the CDR3 is TGCACCAGCTTCGGACATCACTATGGCTACACCTTC.

This clone was detected only a few times. The rearrangement uses TRBV2 and TRBJ2-7, with 9 bases that match TRBD1. Germline CDR1 is SNHLY and CDR2 is FYNNEI. CDR3 length equals 11 residues. With 11 bases clipped from V and 9 bases from J, the junction kept 8 bases outside the gene matches. This CDR3 is CALRTGALQYF. In DNA, the CDR3 is TGTGCCCTACGGACAGGGGCCCTGCAGTACTTC.

The chain recombines TRBV9 with TRBJ2-7; 9 nucleotides match TRBD2. The CDR3 runs 15 residues. The J segment lost 6 bases and the V segment lost 4 bases, leaving 11 bases of the junction unmatched. The germline V gene has CDR1 SGDLS and CDR2 YYNGEE. This CDR3 reads CASSPHVAGGFEQYF. The CDR3 DNA is TGTGCCAGCAGCCCCCACGTGGCGGGGGGGTTCGAGCAGTACTTC.

The V call is TRBV11-2, the J call TRBJ2-3; 9 nucleotides agree with TRBD2. The germline CDR1 and CDR2 sequences are SGHAT and FQNNGV. V lost 5 bases and J lost 4; bases outside the gene matches: 19. This CDR3 comprises 19 residues. CDR3 nucleotide sequence: TGTGCCAGCAGCCCAACGGTCTTTTTTGGGACTAGCATACCAGATACGCAGTATTTT. Protein product: CASSPTVFFGTSIPDTQYF.

V and J are TRBV19 and TRBJ1-1; tentatively, D is TRBD1 (6 bases). The CDR3 is made up of 15 amino acids. The V end was cut by 7 bases, the J end by 5 bases, with 20 bases between. The germline CDR1 and CDR2 sequences are LNHDA and SQIVND (reference sequence). The DNA for the CDR3 is TGTGCCAGTACTGACAGGATTTGGGGTGGAACTGAAGCTTTCTTT. Protein: CASTDRIWGGTEAFF.

This chain uses TRBV11-2 with TRBJ2-1; no clear D gene. Germline CDR1 SGHAT, CDR2 FQNNGV. CDR3 size: 14 residues. V was trimmed by 5 bases and J by 9 bases, leaving 17 bases between them. CDR3 amino acids: CASSPAWQSREQFF. The CDR3 bases are TGTGCCAGCAGCCCCGCTTGGCAGTCCCGTGAGCAGTTCTTC.

The rearrangement joins TRBV7-3 to TRBJ2-7; TRBD2 agrees at 10 bases. Germline assignment: CDR1 SGHTA and CDR2 FQGTGA. The V gene end was trimmed by 2 bases and the J gene end by 3 bases; junction bases not matched to a gene: 7. The CDR3 is 16 amino acids. The CDR3 protein is CASSLGSASGSYEQYF. The CDR3 coding sequence is TGTGCCAGCAGCTTAGGTTCTGCTAGCGGGAGCTACGAGCAGTACTTC.

A single count supports this clone. In nucleotides, the CDR3 is TGTGCCTGGAGTGTGGGGACAGGGTACAATGAGCAGTTCTTC. It codes for CAWSVGTGYNEQFF. The V gene is TRBV30, the J gene TRBJ2-1, with 9 bases aligning to TRBD1. The V segment lost 0 bases and the J segment 4 bases; nucleotides outside the gene matches: 1. CDR1 is GTSNPN, CDR2 SVGIG, per germline (reference sequence). This CDR3 comprises 14 residues.

The rearrangement links TRBV18 to TRBJ1-2; TRBD1 agrees at 7 bases. The CDR3 length is 15 residues. Germline-derived CDR1 and CDR2 are KGHSH and LQKENI. Germline trimming cut 5 bases from V and 1 base from J; bases unmatched to any gene: 7. The CDR3 protein is CASSDKGQNNYGYTF. The CDR3, as DNA: TGTGCCAGCTCAGATAAGGGACAGAATAACTATGGCTACACCTTC.